This TCR beta chain was retrieved from a study of cytomegalovirus exposure and HLA in healthy donors. Study background: Genotyping of nearly 400 donors showed that approximately 83% belonged to the Caucasian-associated ancestry cluster.

After removal of 5 bases from V and 4 bases from J, the junction contained 13 bases not matched to a gene. CDR1 is SEHNR, CDR2 FQNEAQ, per germline (reference sequence). The CDR3 has 18 residues. The PCR made use of 60 Vbeta and 13 Jbeta primers. Sequencing was performed with immunoSEQ multiplex PCR; in TCRdb, only in-frame clones are kept and a portion is missing. The table has about 170,000 clones, 75% to 90% seen once. Source material: PBMCs. This rearrangement joins TRBV7-9 to TRBJ2-3, with 12 bases matching TRBD1. The TCR was taken from a male donor in good health and CMV-seronegative. The CDR3 nucleotides are TGTGCCAGCAGCCTACGTCCCCGGGACAGGGGGCGCCCAGATACGCAGTATTTT. Protein product: CASSLRPRDRGRPDTQYF.